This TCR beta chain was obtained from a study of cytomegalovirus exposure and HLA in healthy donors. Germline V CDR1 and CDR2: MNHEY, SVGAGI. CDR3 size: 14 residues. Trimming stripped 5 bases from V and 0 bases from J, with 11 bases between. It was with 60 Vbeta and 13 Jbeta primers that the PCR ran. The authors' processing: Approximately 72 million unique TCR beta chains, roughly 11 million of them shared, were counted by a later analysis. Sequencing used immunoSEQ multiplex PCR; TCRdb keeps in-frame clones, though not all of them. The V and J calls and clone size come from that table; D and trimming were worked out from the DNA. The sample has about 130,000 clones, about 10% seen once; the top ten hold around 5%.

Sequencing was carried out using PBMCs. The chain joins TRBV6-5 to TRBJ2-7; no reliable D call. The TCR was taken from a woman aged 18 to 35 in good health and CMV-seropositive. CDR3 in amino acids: CASSHGRSSYEQYF. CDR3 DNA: TGTGCCAGCAGTCACGGAAGGAGCTCCTACGAGCAGTACTTC.